The sequence of this T cell receptor beta chain was determined in a study of T cell responses to AZD1222 COVID-19 vaccine. Study conclusions and caveats: The donor cohort was predominantly white British with a female majority, and clonal diversity may have been underestimated.

The method was immunoSEQ multiplex PCR; TCRdb's version includes in-frame clones alone and lacks a portion of them. The sample shows 45,000 or so clones, 80% to 90% of them seen only once. With respect to this clone: Its antigen is unknown.

Germline loops: CDR1 MDHEN, CDR2 SYDVKM. Losses at the gene ends were 6 bases for V and 1 base for J; bases not matched to a gene: 4. The CDR3 is made up of 14 amino acids. The rearrangement joins TRBV28 to TRBJ1-1, with TRBD1 identical over 8 bases. This receptor was obtained from an adult who received the AZD1222 COVID-19 vaccine. This material consisted of peripheral blood, taken 28 days after the second AZD1222 dose. CDR3 amino acids: CASRLGQANTEAFF. The CDR3 DNA reads as TGTGCCAGCAGATTGGGACAGGCGAACACTGAAGCTTTCTTT.